This TCR beta chain was recorded in a study of blood T cell repertoires in COVID-19. Whole-study context: COVID-19 samples collected from the United States, Italy and Spain covered acute and convalescent phases.

Germline CDR1 and CDR2: SGDLS and YYNGEE. The length of the CDR3 is 13 residues. Trimming removed 0 bases from V and 6 bases from J, with 7 bases in between. Produced via immunoSEQ multiplex PCR; TCRdb's table is partial and in-frame only. The sample records 100,000 to 150,000 clones, over 85% being singletons. Sequencing used peripheral blood. This receptor was identified in a man aged 55 to 70 with COVID-19, enrolled during active disease. The genes are TRBV9 and TRBJ1-5, with no clear D. DNA for the CDR3: TGTGCCAGCAGCGTAGCATCGAGTCAGCCCCAGCATTTT. Residues: CASSVASSQPQHF.